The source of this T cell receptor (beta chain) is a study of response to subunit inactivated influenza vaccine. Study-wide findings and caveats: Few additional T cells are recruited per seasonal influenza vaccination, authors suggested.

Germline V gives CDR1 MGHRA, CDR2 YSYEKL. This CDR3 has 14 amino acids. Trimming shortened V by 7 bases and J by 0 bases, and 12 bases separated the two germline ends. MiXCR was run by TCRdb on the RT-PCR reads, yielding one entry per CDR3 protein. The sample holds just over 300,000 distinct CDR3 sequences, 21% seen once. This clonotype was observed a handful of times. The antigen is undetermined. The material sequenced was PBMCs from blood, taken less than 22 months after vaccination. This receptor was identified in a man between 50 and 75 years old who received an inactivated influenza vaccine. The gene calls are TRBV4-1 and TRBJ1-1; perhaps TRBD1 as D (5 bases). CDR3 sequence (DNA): TGCGCCAGCACCCCGGAGGGGTTGAACACTGAAGCTTTCTTT. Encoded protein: CASTPEGLNTEAFF.